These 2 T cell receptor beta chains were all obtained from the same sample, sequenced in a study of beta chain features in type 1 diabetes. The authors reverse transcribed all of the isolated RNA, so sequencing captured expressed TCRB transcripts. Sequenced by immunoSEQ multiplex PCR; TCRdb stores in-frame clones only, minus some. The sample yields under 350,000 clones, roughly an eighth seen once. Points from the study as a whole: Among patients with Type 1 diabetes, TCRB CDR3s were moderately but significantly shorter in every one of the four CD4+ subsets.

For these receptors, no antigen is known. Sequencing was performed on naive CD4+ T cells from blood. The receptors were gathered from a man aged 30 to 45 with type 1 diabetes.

The CDR3 nucleotides read TGTGCCATCCTACCCGACCGTGGACAAGGGGAAAAACTGTTTTTT. Translating gives CAILPDRGQGEKLFF. The rearrangement uses TRBV28 and TRBJ1-4, with D possibly matching TRBD1 (5 bases). CDR1 is MDHEN, CDR2 SYDVKM, per germline. The CDR3 runs 15 residues. Trimming stripped 10 bases from V and 8 bases from J, with 23 bases between.

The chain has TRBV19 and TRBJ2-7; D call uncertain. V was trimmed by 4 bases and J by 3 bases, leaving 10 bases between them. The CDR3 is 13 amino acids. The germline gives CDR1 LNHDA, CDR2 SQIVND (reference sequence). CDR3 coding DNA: TGTGCCAGTAGTACGACGTCGGGCTACGAGCAGTACTTC. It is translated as CASSTTSGYEQYF.